Listed here are 12 T cell receptor beta chains from one sample, sequenced in a study of patients and donors after allogeneic stem cell transplantation. One entry per CDR3 protein results from TCRdb running MiXCR on the RT-PCR reads. The sample carries about a million distinct CDR3 sequences, about a sixth recorded once. Sequencing was done on a sample of blood, either unsorted or a sorted T cell fraction (not recorded which). All receptors come from a human donor who was either an allogeneic HSCT recipient or a stem cell or donor lymphocyte infusion donor (not recorded which). It is not recorded whose cells these are; they may come from a transplant donor.

There are a few counts of this clonotype. The rearrangement uses TRBV12-3 or TRBV12-4 and TRBJ2-2; 11 bases match TRBD2. J was trimmed by 2 bases and V by 7 bases; bases with no gene match: 9. There are 17 residues in the CDR3. CDR3 in DNA: TGTGCCAGCATGACTAGCGGGACCCATTTTAACACCGGGGAGCTGTTTTTT. Protein product: CASMTSGTHFNTGELFF.

The rearrangement joins TRBV29-1 to TRBJ1-4; no firm D call. Trimming pared 3 bases from V and 8 bases from J, leaving 7 bases between. The CDR3 consists of 11 residues. CDR1 and CDR2 (germline): SQVTM, ANQGSEA. This chain's CDR3 is CSVDSGEKLFF. The CDR3 DNA sequence: TGCAGCGTTGATTCTGGGGAAAAACTGTTTTTT.

CDR3 loop: CASSYSVRVVDGYTF. The CDR3 nucleotides are TGTGCCAGCAGTTACTCAGTCAGGGTAGTCGATGGCTACACCTTC. V gene TRBV6-5 combines with J gene TRBJ1-2; TRBD1 is a possible D gene (5 bases). Germline values: CDR1 MNHEY, CDR2 SVGAGI. V lost 0 bases, J lost 6 bases, and 14 bases lay in between. CDR3 length equals 15 residues.

V and J are TRBV20-1 and TRBJ2-5; 9 bases are a match to TRBD2. V was pared by 4 bases and J by 5 bases, with 5 bases of the junction left unmatched. Germline loops: CDR1 DFQATT, CDR2 SNEGSKA (reference sequence). This CDR3 is 13 amino acids long. CDR3 DNA sequence: TGCAGTGCTACGCTAGCGGGATTGGAGACCCAGTACTTC. Residues: CSATLAGLETQYF.

This clonotype appeared a few times. The chain uses TRBV4-3 and TRBJ1-2; TRBD1 aligns across 8 bases. The CDR3 is made up of 15 amino acids. V was pared by 0 bases and J by 8 bases, with 8 bases of the junction left unmatched. The germline V gene encodes CDR1 LGHNA and CDR2 YSLEER. CDR3 amino acids: CASSQDRWTGSGYTF. CDR3 bases: TGCGCCAGCAGCCAAGACCGGTGGACAGGGAGCGGCTACACCTTC.

This rearrangement joins TRBV5-1 to TRBJ1-1, with TRBD1 as a possible D gene (6 bases). The V gene lost 4 bases and the J gene lost 5 bases, with 15 bases spanning the gap. Germline CDR1 is SGHRS and CDR2 is YFSETQ. The CDR3 consists of 14 residues. The CDR3 is CASSPQGGSTEAFF. In nucleotides, the CDR3 is TGCGCCAGCAGCCCCCAAGGGGGAAGTACTGAAGCTTTCTTT.

The rearrangement uses TRBV4-3 and TRBJ2-7; D not certain. The CDR3 contains 13 residues. The germline V and J ends were trimmed by 1 base and 5 bases, with 9 bases remaining between them. Germline loops: CDR1 LGHNA, CDR2 YSLEER. The CDR3 loop reads CASSQGSWDEQYF. CDR3 coding DNA: TGCGCCAGCAGCCAAGGTTCGTGGGACGAGCAGTACTTC.

CDR3 DNA sequence: TGCAGCGTTGTGGGGCTAGCGGGAGAATGGGATACGCAGTATTTT. It codes for CSVVGLAGEWDTQYF. The chain uses TRBV29-1 and TRBJ2-3, with 10 bases lining up with TRBD2. Germline CDR1 SQVTM, CDR2 ANQGSEA. CDR3 length: 15 amino acids. V gave up 4 bases and J gave up 6 bases; unmatched junction bases: 10.

This clonotype showed up just a few times. V usage is TRBV6-1 and J usage is TRBJ1-1; 8 bases are shared with TRBD1. V was pared by 7 bases and J by 7 bases, with 11 bases of the junction left unmatched. There are 14 residues in the CDR3. Germline assignment: CDR1 MNHNS and CDR2 SASEGT. CDR3 in amino acids: CASNRDRLSGEAFF. The DNA for the CDR3 is TGTGCCAGCAACAGGGACAGGTTGAGTGGTGAAGCTTTCTTT.

The chain employs TRBV12-3 or TRBV12-4 and TRBJ2-1; no definite D call. The CDR3 consists of 13 residues. V was shortened by 3 bases and J by 7 bases, with 10 bases between the two germline ends. This CDR3 reads CASSLNGRNEQFF. The CDR3 DNA reads as TGTGCCAGCAGTTTGAACGGCAGGAATGAGCAGTTCTTC.

This chain uses TRBV12-3 or TRBV12-4 with TRBJ1-5, with D maybe TRBD1 (6 bases). The CDR3 loop spans 15 amino acids. V was trimmed by 1 base and J by 4 bases, leaving 11 bases between them. The DNA of the CDR3 is TGTGCCAGCAGTTTAGAAGGGACAACAAATCAGCCCCAGCATTTT. Encoded protein: CASSLEGTTNQPQHF.

This clonotype was found many times. The CDR3 nucleotides read TGCGCCAGCAGCTTGGGACAGGTGGACAGCGGGGAGCTGTTTTTT. Translated: CASSLGQVDSGELFF. The chain has TRBV5-1 and TRBJ2-2, with TRBD1 as a possible D gene (6 bases). Germline V CDR1 and CDR2: SGHRS, YFSETQ. There are 15 residues in the CDR3. The germline V and J ends were trimmed by 0 bases and 7 bases, with 13 bases remaining between them.